This T cell receptor beta chain came from a study of beta chain features in type 1 diabetes. Study information: Sorted cells from all samples, numbering over 85,000,000, were examined.

Expressed TCRB transcripts were sequenced because the isolated RNA had all been reverse transcribed beforehand. Profiled with immunoSEQ multiplex PCR; TCRdb holds only in-frame clones, not every one. The data hold more than 300,000 clones, with less than 10% observed a single time. Trimming cost V 1 base and J 5 bases, with 11 bases left between them. Germline assignment: CDR1 SGHAT and CDR2 FQNNGV. This CDR3 contains 14 residues. The sequence came from a woman aged 18-29 years in good health. The sample was central memory CD4+ T cells from blood. The chain carries TRBV11-2 and TRBJ2-5; tentatively, D is TRBD2 (6 bases). The chain's CDR3 is CASSLGVRGETQYF. Here the CDR3 DNA reads TGTGCCAGCAGCTTAGGGGTACGGGGGGAGACCCAGTACTTC.